This TCR beta chain is from a study of technical replicates of blood from a few donors. Only in-frame clones appear in the TCRdb table, and some are missing; sequencing was by immunoSEQ multiplex PCR. The profile shows 95,000 or so clones, 85% to 95% of them singletons. V shed 0 bases, J shed 4 bases, and the junction held 8 bases outside the gene matches. The CDR3 consists of 16 residues. The germline V gene encodes CDR1 MGHRA and CDR2 YSYEKL. This receptor was identified in a human donor in good health. The sample consisted of T cells isolated from PBMCs. This rearrangement joins TRBV4-1 to TRBJ2-7; 8 bases align to TRBD1. CDR3 coding DNA: TGCGCCAGCAGCCAAGAACCAGACAGGGGATTTTACGAGCAGTACTTC. Translating it yields CASSQEPDRGFYEQYF.